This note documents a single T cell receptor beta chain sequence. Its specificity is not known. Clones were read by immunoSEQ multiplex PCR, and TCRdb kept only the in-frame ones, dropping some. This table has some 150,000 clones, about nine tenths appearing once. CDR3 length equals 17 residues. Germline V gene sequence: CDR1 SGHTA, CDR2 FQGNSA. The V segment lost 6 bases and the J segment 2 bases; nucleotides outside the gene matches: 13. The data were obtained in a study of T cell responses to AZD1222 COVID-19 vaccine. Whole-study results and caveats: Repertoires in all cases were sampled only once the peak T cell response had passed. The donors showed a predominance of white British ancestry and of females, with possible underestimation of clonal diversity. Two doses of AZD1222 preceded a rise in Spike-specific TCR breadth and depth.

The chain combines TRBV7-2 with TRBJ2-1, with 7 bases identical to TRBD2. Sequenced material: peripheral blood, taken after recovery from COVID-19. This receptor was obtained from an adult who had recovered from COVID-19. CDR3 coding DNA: TGTGCCAGCAGTTCTGGCGGGGGAAGTGGTCCCTACAATGAGCAGTTCTTC. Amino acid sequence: CASSSGGGSGPYNEQFF.